This passage covers 10 T cell receptor beta chains from one sample sequenced in a study of blood T cell repertoires in COVID-19. Assay used: immunoSEQ multiplex PCR; TCRdb lists only in-frame clones, some missing. Found here are around 100,000 clones, 90% to 95% of them singletons; the top ten hold approximately 15%. Sequencing used peripheral blood. The receptors shown here come from a man aged 50 or older with acute or convalescent COVID-19.

The CDR3 bases are TGTGCCAGCAGGGAGGCCCCAACTAATGAAAAACTGTTTTTT. It is translated as CASREAPTNEKLFF. The gene calls are TRBV7-2 and TRBJ1-4; D uncertain. V lost 6 bases to trimming and J lost 0 bases, with 8 bases between them. This CDR3 has 14 amino acids. Germline V gene data show CDR1 as SGHTA and CDR2 as FQGNSA. Full variable domain (outside the CDR3, taken from reference TRBV7-2 and TRBJ1-4): GAGVSQSPSNKVTEKGKDVELRCDPISGHTALYWYRQSLGQGLEFLIYFQGNSAPDKSGLPSDRFSAERTGGSVSTLTIQRTQQEDSAVYLCASREAPTNEKLFFGSGTQLSVL.

The DNA for the CDR3 is TGTGCCAGCAGCCAAGATACGTCCGTCGGGGAAAAACTGTTTTTT. Its protein product is CASSQDTSVGEKLFF. The chain has TRBV4-2 and TRBJ1-4; no clear D. Germline lookup yields CDR1 LGHNA and CDR2 YNFKEQ. Trimming removed 0 bases from V and 8 bases from J, with 13 bases in between. This CDR3 is built from 15 residues.

The J gene is TRBJ1-3, the V gene TRBV6-5, with D tentatively TRBD1 (6 bases). Germline loops: CDR1 MNHEY, CDR2 SVGAGI. Trimming took 6 bases from V and 2 from J, leaving 8 bases between them. The CDR3 contains 13 residues. CDR3 nucleotides: TGTGCCAGCAGAGCAGGGGCTGGAAACACCATATATTTT. It encodes CASRAGAGNTIYF.

J is TRBJ1-2 and V is TRBV5-5; 8 bases align to TRBD1. The germline V gene has CDR1 SGHKS and CDR2 YYEKEE (reference sequence). The CDR3 consists of 13 residues. V dropped 2 bases and J dropped 4; count of bases not matched to a gene: 1. The CDR3, as DNA: TGTGCCAGCAGCTTAGGGACAGGCTATGGCTACACCTTC. Protein product: CASSLGTGYGYTF.

The chain links TRBV6-4 to TRBJ2-1; D is unclear. V was trimmed by 5 bases and J by 2 bases, leaving 19 bases between them. The CDR3 runs to 17 residues. Germline V CDR1 and CDR2: MRHNA, SNTAGT. CDR3 protein: CASSPQAQAYTYNEQFF. CDR3 nucleotides: TGTGCCAGCAGTCCCCAAGCCCAGGCATATACCTACAATGAGCAGTTCTTC.

CDR3 amino acids: CAISDRSSYEQYF. The CDR3 nucleotides are TGTGCCATCAGTGACCGTAGCTCCTACGAGCAGTACTTC. The rearrangement joins TRBV10-3 to TRBJ2-7, with D hard to call. Trimming cost V 3 bases and J 0 bases, with 6 bases left between them. This CDR3 contains 13 residues. CDR1 and CDR2 from the germline V gene are ENHRY and SYGVKD.

This clone appeared a few times. The V gene is TRBV11-2, the J gene TRBJ2-1; TRBD1 matches 9 bases. The germline CDR1 and CDR2 sequences are SGHAT and FQNNGV. V gave up 3 bases and J gave up 10 bases; unmatched junction bases: 13. The CDR3 is 16 amino acids. CDR3 nucleotides: TGTGCCAGCAGCTTCTTCGACAGGGGGAGTTTTGGAGAGCAGTTCTTC. Translation gives CASSFFDRGSFGEQFF. The entire variable domain, with the rest obtained from reference TRBV11-2 and TRBJ2-1, is as follows: EAGVAQSPRYKIIEKRQSVAFWCNPISGHATLYWYQQILGQGPKLLIQFQNNGVVDDSQLPKDRFSAERLKGVDSTLKIQPAKLEDSAVYLCASSFFDRGSFGEQFFGPGTRLTVL.

The chain recombines TRBV29-1 with TRBJ1-1; the D gene is possibly TRBD1 (5 bases). Germline CDR1 and CDR2: SQVTM and ANQGSEA. This CDR3 comprises 13 residues. V was trimmed by 6 bases and J by 1 base, leaving 12 bases between them. CDR3 sequence reads: CSVRAGTNTEAFF. CDR3 in DNA: TGCAGCGTCCGGGCGGGGACGAACACTGAAGCTTTCTTT.

The J gene is TRBJ2-3, the V gene TRBV4-2; D gene ambiguous. The CDR3 consists of 13 residues. V lost 1 base and J 4 bases, leaving 6 bases between the germline ends. CDR1 is LGHNA, CDR2 YNFKEQ, per germline. The CDR3 loop is CASSQGEADTQYF. Here the CDR3 DNA reads TGTGCCAGCAGCCAAGGAGAAGCAGATACGCAGTATTTT.

This chain links TRBV4-1 with TRBJ1-1; TRBD1 is a possible D gene (5 bases). The germline V and J ends were trimmed by 0 bases and 1 base, with 18 bases remaining between them. Germline CDR1 MGHRA, CDR2 YSYEKL. The CDR3 covers 18 residues. Here the CDR3 DNA reads TGCGCCAGCAGCCAAGAAGGGACTCTTTCAGCGGCGAACACTGAAGCTTTCTTT. Amino acid sequence: CASSQEGTLSAANTEAFF.